The 24 T cell receptor beta chains listed next were all sequenced from one sample in a study of cytomegalovirus exposure and HLA in healthy donors. Primers for the PCR totalled 60 Vbeta and 13 Jbeta. TCRdb's copy holds only in-frame clones and misses some; the assay was immunoSEQ multiplex PCR. The table includes 150,000 or so clones, around 68% detected once. Sequencing was performed on PBMCs. The receptors stem from a girl between 5 and 17 years old in good health and CMV-seronegative.

The V call is TRBV18, the J call TRBJ1-1; D possibly corresponds to TRBD1 (6 bases). V was clipped by 5 bases and J by 1 base, with 14 bases between them. There are 15 residues in the CDR3. Germline-derived CDR1 and CDR2 are KGHSH and LQKENI. The CDR3 reads CASSTQTGRNTEAFF. The CDR3 DNA reads TGTGCCAGCTCAACCCAGACAGGCCGGAACACTGAAGCTTTCTTT.

The V call is TRBV27, the J call TRBJ2-2, with unresolved D. Trimming removed 6 bases from V and 0 bases from J, with 5 bases in between. Germline V gives CDR1 MNHEY, CDR2 SMNVEV (reference sequence). CDR3 length: 13 residues. This chain's CDR3 is CASRLANTGELFF. CDR3 sequence (DNA): TGTGCCAGCAGGCTAGCGAACACCGGGGAGCTGTTTTTT.

This chain links TRBV6-5 with TRBJ1-2, with TRBD1 matching 8 bases. Unmatched junction bases numbered 10, after V lost 0 bases and J lost 10 bases. This CDR3 has 15 amino acids. Germline-derived CDR1 and CDR2 are MNHEY and SVGAGI. In DNA, the CDR3 is TGTGCCAGCAGTTACTCAGGGACAGGAGTCCTCTTCTACACCTTC. It translates to CASSYSGTGVLFYTF.

The V call is TRBV7-9, the J call TRBJ1-1; the D gene is possibly TRBD1 (6 bases). The CDR3 has 14 residues. Per the germline V gene, CDR1 is SEHNR and CDR2 is FQNEAQ (reference sequence). V was shortened by 2 bases and J by 8 bases, with 15 bases between the two germline ends. CDR3 bases: TGTGCCAGCAGCTTACAGGGCACAGGGCCCGAAGCTTTCTTT. This encodes CASSLQGTGPEAFF.

The chain carries TRBV6-4 and TRBJ2-2; D possibly corresponds to TRBD1 (7 bases). The CDR3 extends over 15 amino acids. The germline CDR1 and CDR2 sequences are MRHNA and SNTAGT. The V end was cut by 3 bases, the J end by 6 bases, with 14 bases between. CDR3 nucleotide sequence: TGTGCCAGCAGTGAGGAGGGGGCTCTGGCCGGGGAGCTGTTTTTT. It encodes CASSEEGALAGELFF.

V and J are TRBV5-1 and TRBJ2-3; TRBD2 aligns across 10 bases. The V gene end was trimmed by 3 bases and the J gene end by 4 bases; junction bases not matched to a gene: 11. The CDR3 length is 17 residues. Germline values: CDR1 SGHRS, CDR2 YFSETQ. The CDR3 DNA sequence: TGCGCCAGCAGCTACGGAGCGGGGGGGGGTCTTGCAGATACGCAGTATTTT. Protein sequence: CASSYGAGGGLADTQYF.

The chain couples TRBV19 to TRBJ1-1; D gene ambiguous. This CDR3 spans 14 amino acids. The germline V gene has CDR1 LNHDA and CDR2 SQIVND (reference sequence). Trimming left V 3 bases short and J 2 bases short, with 10 bases between. Here the CDR3 reads CASSMEVINTEAFF. For the CDR3, the DNA is TGTGCCAGTAGTATGGAGGTGATTAACACTGAAGCTTTCTTT.

This chain joins TRBV29-1 and TRBJ1-2; no reliable D call. V was clipped by 2 bases and J by 3 bases, with 7 bases between them. Germline lookup yields CDR1 SQVTM and CDR2 ANQGSEA. The CDR3 spans 12 residues. CDR3 sequence (DNA): TGCAGCGTTGAACCCGAGTACTATGGCTACACCTTC. The encoded protein is CSVEPEYYGYTF.

This clone has a handful of counts. The chain uses TRBV28 and TRBJ2-7, with D tentatively TRBD2 (6 bases). V was cut by 8 bases and J by 6 bases, with 14 bases left in between. Germline V CDR1 and CDR2: MDHEN, SYDVKM. The CDR3 has 12 residues. The CDR3 reads CASGAGIREQYF. In nucleotides, the CDR3 is TGTGCCAGCGGGGCGGGGATCCGCGAGCAGTACTTC.

CDR3 protein: CASTRRDTGELFF. CDR3 DNA sequence: TGTGCCAGCACACGACGGGACACCGGGGAGCTGTTTTTT. The chain links TRBV6-5 to TRBJ2-2; D is unclear. The CDR3 extends over 13 amino acids. From germline, CDR1 is MNHEY and CDR2 SVGAGI. V lost 7 bases to trimming and J lost 3 bases, with 9 bases between them.

The gene calls are TRBV28 and TRBJ1-3; 7 positions match TRBD1. V dropped 8 bases and J dropped 1; count of bases not matched to a gene: 11. The V gene's germline CDR1 is MDHEN and CDR2 SYDVKM. The CDR3 is 16 amino acids. The CDR3 DNA is TGTGCCAGCGGGCGGACAGGACCAGTTTCTGGAAACACCATATATTTT. It is translated as CASGRTGPVSGNTIYF.

This clone was detected only a few times. The rearrangement links TRBV5-5 to TRBJ1-2; possibly TRBD1 for D (5 bases). Trimming removed 1 base at V and 6 bases at J, with 7 bases between. CDR3 length: 12 residues. CDR1 is SGHKS and CDR2 is YYEKEE in the germline V gene (reference sequence). The CDR3 bases are TGTGCCAGCAGCTTGTCCAGGGATGGCTACACCTTC. It specifies CASSLSRDGYTF.

This clone was seen a few times. The V and J genes are TRBV7-9 and TRBJ2-5; 8 nucleotides align to TRBD1. CDR3 size: 13 residues. After removal of 10 bases from V and 2 bases from J, the junction contained 6 bases not matched to a gene. The germline V gene encodes CDR1 SEHNR and CDR2 FQNEAQ (reference sequence). This CDR3 reads CATTRTGQETQYF. CDR3 DNA: TGTGCCACCACCCGGACAGGGCAAGAGACCCAGTACTTC.

The gene calls are TRBV7-3 and TRBJ1-1; 12 bases line up with TRBD1. Germline CDR1 reads SGHTA; CDR2 reads FQGTGA. After removal of 4 bases from V and 1 base from J, the junction contained 10 bases not matched to a gene. This CDR3 comprises 18 residues. The CDR3 spells CASSSIPGQGARNTEAFF. The CDR3 bases are TGTGCCAGCAGCTCAATTCCGGGACAGGGGGCGAGGAACACTGAAGCTTTCTTT. Variable domain in full (rest from reference TRBV7-3 and TRBJ1-1): GAGVSQTPSNKVTEKGKYVELRCDPISGHTALYWYRQSLGQGPEFLIYFQGTGAADDSGLPNDRFFAVRPEGSVSTLKIQRTERGDSAVYLCASSSIPGQGARNTEAFFGQGTRLTVV.

The chain links TRBV5-4 to TRBJ2-3; 15 positions match TRBD2. This CDR3 has 18 amino acids. Per germline, CDR1 SGHNT and CDR2 YYREEE (reference sequence). Trimming at V came to 6 bases and at J to 4 bases, leaving 12 bases not matched to a gene. The CDR3: CASIPGTSGGKSPDTQYF. Written as DNA, the CDR3 is TGTGCCAGCATCCCCGGGACTAGCGGGGGGAAATCGCCAGATACGCAGTATTTT.

The chain employs TRBV6-5 and TRBJ1-2; TRBD1 aligns across 7 bases. This CDR3 is built from 16 residues. The V gene end was trimmed by 2 bases and the J gene end by 7 bases; junction bases not matched to a gene: 13. Germline V gene data show CDR1 as MNHEY and CDR2 as SVGAGI. The CDR3 bases are TGTGCCAGCAGTTACCAACCACCACAGGGGTACGGTGGCTACACCTTC. This gives the protein CASSYQPPQGYGGYTF.

The chain combines TRBV5-1 with TRBJ1-4; weak D call: TRBD1 (5 bases). The CDR3 covers 17 residues. The V and J ends lost 0 bases and 5 bases respectively, with 17 bases between them. The germline V gene has CDR1 SGHRS and CDR2 YFSETQ. CDR3 protein: CASSLAAAGEPNEKLFF. The CDR3 nucleotides are TGCGCCAGCAGCTTGGCAGCGGCGGGGGAGCCGAATGAAAAACTGTTTTTT.

The chain recombines TRBV11-2 with TRBJ1-1, with D perhaps matching TRBD1 (5 bases). Trimming took 1 base from V and 0 from J, leaving 12 bases between them. CDR1 and CDR2 (germline): SGHAT, FQNNGV. This CDR3 spans 16 amino acids. CDR3 in amino acids: CASSLVDSYLNTEAFF. CDR3 bases: TGTGCCAGCAGCTTAGTCGACAGCTACCTGAACACTGAAGCTTTCTTT. The entire variable domain, with the rest obtained from reference TRBV11-2 and TRBJ1-1, is as follows: EAGVAQSPRYKIIEKRQSVAFWCNPISGHATLYWYQQILGQGPKLLIQFQNNGVVDDSQLPKDRFSAERLKGVDSTLKIQPAKLEDSAVYLCASSLVDSYLNTEAFFGQGTRLTVV.

The V gene is TRBV5-1, the J gene TRBJ1-1, with 12 nucleotides matching TRBD1. Germline values: CDR1 SGHRS, CDR2 YFSETQ. The CDR3 has 15 residues. Trimming cost V 3 bases and J 4 bases; bases outside gene matches: 4. The CDR3 region has the DNA TGCGCCAGCAGCTACGAGGGACAGGGGGCCACTGAAGCTTTCTTT. The encoded protein is CASSYEGQGATEAFF.

The chain employs TRBV5-1 and TRBJ2-7; the D gene is possibly TRBD2 (7 bases). This CDR3 contains 15 residues. Germline-derived CDR1 and CDR2 are SGHRS and YFSETQ. Deletions cut 5 bases from V and 2 bases from J, with 17 bases between. The CDR3 nucleotides read TGCGCCAGCAGTCCCAACGGGGGGCCGACCTACGAGCAGTACTTC. Its translation is CASSPNGGPTYEQYF.

The rearrangement uses TRBV5-1 and TRBJ1-5; 9 bases line up with TRBD1. V shed 4 bases, J shed 7 bases, and the junction held 9 bases outside the gene matches. Per the germline V gene, CDR1 is SGHRS and CDR2 is YFSETQ. The CDR3 runs 15 residues. This CDR3 is CASSPRDRVEQPQHF. DNA for the CDR3: TGCGCCAGCAGCCCCCGGGACAGGGTGGAGCAGCCCCAGCATTTT.

The rearrangement joins TRBV6-1 to TRBJ2-1; weak D call: TRBD2 (6 bases). Between the trimmed V and J ends, which lost 3 bases and 3 bases, there was a span of 15 bases. CDR1 and CDR2 (germline): MNHNS, SASEGT. The CDR3 spans 16 residues. CDR3 DNA: TGTGCCAGCAGTGAGGGGGAGGCTGGGGGCTACAATGAGCAGTTCTTC. Translation gives CASSEGEAGGYNEQFF.

This clone has more than one count but fewer than ten. DNA of the CDR3: TGCGCCAGCAGTGACCCTCTCGGCGGCTACGAGCAGTACTTC. Its translation: CASSDPLGGYEQYF. This chain links TRBV10-2 with TRBJ2-7; the D is unclear. Germline lookup yields CDR1 WSHSY and CDR2 SAAADI. Trimming shortened V by 3 bases and J by 3 bases, and 12 bases separated the two germline ends. The length of the CDR3 is 14 residues.

The V and J genes are TRBV5-1 and TRBJ2-5; TRBD2 matches 16 bases. CDR1 SGHRS and CDR2 YFSETQ come from the germline V gene. Trimming at V came to 3 bases and at J to 5 bases, leaving 7 bases not matched to a gene. The CDR3 runs 17 residues. For the CDR3, the DNA is TGCGCCAGCAGCTCGACGGGACTAGCGGGGGGGCGGGAGACCCAGTACTTC. Its protein product is CASSSTGLAGGRETQYF.